Following are 31 T cell receptor beta chains from one sample sequenced in a study of beta chain features in type 1 diabetes. The whole isolated RNA underwent reverse transcription, so sequencing captured expressed TCRB transcripts. TCRdb's table, derived via immunoSEQ multiplex PCR, lists solely in-frame clones and lacks some. The sample lists about 220,000 clones; approximately 10% were seen once. The sample was central memory CD4+ T cells from blood. Source of these receptors: a man between 18 and 29 years old in good health.

This clone was seen ten or more times. The CDR3 sequence: CASSLGASPTEEQYF. The CDR3 DNA sequence: TGCGCCAGCAGCTTGGGGGCTAGTCCGACCGAGGAGCAGTACTTC. The chain joins TRBV5-1 to TRBJ2-7; no clear D. The V end was cut by 0 bases, the J end by 7 bases, with 17 bases between. The CDR3 is made up of 15 amino acids. Germline V lookup: CDR1 SGHRS, CDR2 YFSETQ.

The chain carries TRBV30 and TRBJ1-1; tentatively, D is TRBD1 (5 bases). The V end lost 6 bases, the J end lost 0 bases, and 17 bases lay between the germline ends. The CDR3 length is 15 residues. Germline CDR1 and CDR2: GTSNPN and SVGIG (reference sequence). This CDR3 is CACKIQETMNTEAFF. Written as DNA, the CDR3 is TGTGCCTGTAAAATACAGGAAACCATGAACACTGAAGCTTTCTTT.

This clone showed up just a few times. The J gene is TRBJ1-1, the V gene TRBV30, with D uncertain. The germline V gene encodes CDR1 GTSNPN and CDR2 SVGIG (reference sequence). This CDR3 has 13 residues. V was cut by 2 bases and J by 3 bases, with 10 bases left in between. The CDR3 reads CAWSWPRDTEAFF. CDR3 DNA sequence: TGTGCCTGGAGTTGGCCCCGGGACACTGAAGCTTTCTTT.

This clone has more than one count but fewer than ten. This chain joins TRBV6-1 and TRBJ2-1, with 10 bases matching TRBD2. This CDR3 is built from 15 residues. With V trimmed by 9 bases and J by 4 bases, 9 bases remained unmatched. Germline-derived CDR1 and CDR2 are MNHNS and SASEGT. The CDR3 DNA sequence: TGTGCCAGTTACCCAAAGACTAGCGGGTACAATGAGCAGTTCTTC. Encoded protein: CASYPKTSGYNEQFF.

The V call is TRBV19, the J call TRBJ2-5; a possible D gene is TRBD2 (6 bases). The germline V gene has CDR1 LNHDA and CDR2 SQIVND (reference sequence). V was pared by 4 bases and J by 5 bases, with 17 bases between. The CDR3 sequence is 15 residues long. CDR3 sequence reads: CASSSSSVPGETQYF. The CDR3 DNA is TGTGCCAGTAGTAGCTCTAGCGTCCCGGGGGAGACCCAGTACTTC.

This clone has only one observation. This may be a read error, as it is one base from a much larger clone. The chain joins TRBV5-4 to TRBJ2-3; the match to TRBD1 covers 9 bases. In germline, CDR1 is SGHNT, CDR2 YYREEE (reference sequence). This CDR3 spans 13 amino acids. The ends lost 4 bases at V and 6 bases at J; junction bases unmatched: 3. The CDR3 DNA follows: TGTGCCAGCAGCCCGGACAGGGGCGATACGCAGTATTTT. As protein: CASSPDRGDTQYF.

The genes are TRBV7-2 and TRBJ2-2; a weak D match, TRBD1 (6 bases). The CDR3 extends over 12 amino acids. Germline lookup yields CDR1 SGHTA and CDR2 FQGNSA. V dropped 10 bases and J dropped 1 base, with 7 bases sitting between them. The CDR3 region has the DNA TGTGCCAAGGGGGAGAACACCGGGGAGCTGTTTTTT. It specifies CAKGENTGELFF.

In this sample, this clone turned up a few times. As DNA, the CDR3 is TGTGCCTGGAGTTTGCCGGGACAGGGTCCCTACGAGCAGTACTTC. It specifies CAWSLPGQGPYEQYF. The V call is TRBV30, the J call TRBJ2-7; 9 bases line up with TRBD1. The V and J ends lost 2 bases and 2 bases, in that order; junction bases with no gene match: 7. This CDR3 is 15 amino acids long. CDR1 and CDR2 (germline): GTSNPN, SVGIG (reference sequence).

The chain uses TRBV30 and TRBJ1-1; D gene ambiguous. CDR1 and CDR2 from the germline V gene are GTSNPN and SVGIG (reference sequence). The CDR3 has 13 residues. V lost 2 bases and J 1 base, leaving 8 bases between the germline ends. Written as DNA, the CDR3 is TGTGCCTGGAGTCTCGACCCGAACACTGAAGCTTTCTTT. This encodes CAWSLDPNTEAFF.

The chain couples TRBV27 to TRBJ1-4, with 8 bases aligning to TRBD1. The trim removed 6 bases at V and 5 bases at J, leaving 5 bases unmatched. The CDR3 extends over 14 amino acids. The germline V gene encodes CDR1 MNHEY and CDR2 SMNVEV (reference sequence). The DNA for the CDR3 is TGTGCCAGCAGGCCGACAGGGGAGAATGAAAAACTGTTTTTT. Translation: CASRPTGENEKLFF.

The chain recombines TRBV12-2 with TRBJ2-1; TRBD2 is the table's D call, not checked against the DNA. TRBV12-2 has pseudogene status. The CDR3 has 20 amino acids. CDR3 sequence reads: CASRLLGRASGSRGYNEQFF. The CDR3 DNA reads TGTGCAAGTCGCTTATTAGGTAGGGCTAGCGGGAGCCGAGGCTACAATGAGCAGTTCTTC.

This clone was detected a few times. The chain couples TRBV10-2 to TRBJ2-1, with a possible D match to TRBD2 (5 bases). V dropped 5 bases and J dropped 4 bases, with 9 bases sitting between them. The CDR3 spans 13 residues. Per the germline V gene, CDR1 is WSHSY and CDR2 is SAAADI. Written as DNA, the CDR3 is TGCGCCAGCAGTACGGACTTTTACAATGAGCAGTTCTTC. It codes for CASSTDFYNEQFF.

This clone appeared many times. The chain employs TRBV9 and TRBJ2-5; 7 bases map to TRBD1. The germline V gene encodes CDR1 SGDLS and CDR2 YYNGEE. V lost 4 bases to trimming and J lost 2 bases; unmatched junction nucleotides: 8. The length of the CDR3 is 15 residues. Here the CDR3 reads CASSPPGQNQETQYF. CDR3 DNA sequence: TGTGCCAGCAGCCCCCCGGGACAGAATCAAGAGACCCAGTACTTC.

This clone was seen only a few times. The chain combines TRBV7-9 with TRBJ2-1, with D unclear. V lost 5 bases and J 6 bases, leaving 14 bases between the germline ends. In germline, CDR1 is SEHNR, CDR2 FQNEAQ (reference sequence). The CDR3 has 14 amino acids. The CDR3 DNA sequence: TGTGCCAGCAGCCGTAATGCAGCTAGCAATGAGCAGTTCTTC. This translates into CASSRNAASNEQFF.

This clone was seen more than once but under ten times. The gene calls are TRBV4-3 and TRBJ2-3; no firm D call. CDR1 and CDR2 (germline): LGHNA, YSLEER. The CDR3 extends over 15 amino acids. Trimming left V 4 bases short and J 2 bases short, with 13 bases between. Here the CDR3 reads CASSLSSSHTDTQYF. CDR3 coding DNA: TGCGCCAGCAGCCTCTCTTCCTCCCACACAGATACGCAGTATTTT.

At least ten counts were recorded for this clone. The same CDR3 also results from other DNA sequences found in this sample. The rearrangement uses TRBV5-1 and TRBJ2-2; a possible D gene is TRBD1 (6 bases). The CDR3 extends over 15 amino acids. The germline V and J ends were trimmed by 4 bases and 0 bases, with 10 bases remaining between them. Germline loops: CDR1 SGHRS, CDR2 YFSETQ. The DNA of the CDR3 is TGCGCCAGCAGCCTCGGGACACCGAACACCGGGGAGCTGTTTTTT. The encoded protein is CASSLGTPNTGELFF.

The chain links TRBV10-1 to TRBJ1-1, with D uncertain. The V gene's germline CDR1 is WNHNN and CDR2 SYGVQD (reference sequence). The CDR3 loop spans 13 amino acids. With 3 bases removed from V and 0 bases from J, the gap between germline ends came to 5 bases. CDR3 nucleotide sequence: TGCGCCAGCAGTGAAAATCTGAACACTGAAGCTTTCTTT. Residues: CASSENLNTEAFF.

This clone has a handful of counts. The chain uses TRBV4-3 and TRBJ2-2, with D perhaps matching TRBD1 (6 bases). The CDR3 sequence is 17 residues long. V shed 3 bases and J shed 0 bases, with 14 bases lying between them. In germline, CDR1 is LGHNA, CDR2 YSLEER. For the CDR3, the DNA is TGCGCCAGCAGCCAGAAAACCGGGACAACGAACACCGGGGAGCTGTTTTTT. It encodes CASSQKTGTTNTGELFF.

The CDR3 DNA follows: TGTGCCTGGAGTAGGGGTGACCACGAGCAGTACTTC. Its protein is CAWSRGDHEQYF. The gene calls are TRBV30 and TRBJ2-7, with D tentatively TRBD1 (5 bases). With 2 bases removed from V and 5 bases from J, the gap between germline ends came to 10 bases. Per the germline V gene, CDR1 is GTSNPN and CDR2 is SVGIG (reference sequence). The CDR3 contains 12 residues.

This clone was counted a few times. DNA for the CDR3: TGTGCCAGCAGCTCAGGACAACTCTCCTACAATGAGCAGTTCTTC. Translation gives CASSSGQLSYNEQFF. The chain is built from TRBV5-6 and TRBJ2-1; weak D call: TRBD1 (5 bases). Germline assignment: CDR1 SGHDT and CDR2 YYEEEE. Trimming took off 3 bases at V and 0 bases at J, with 10 bases between the two ends. The CDR3 runs to 15 residues. The entire variable domain, with the rest obtained from reference TRBV5-6 and TRBJ2-1, is as follows: DAGVTQSPTHLIKTRGQQVTLRCSPKSGHDTVSWYQQALGQGPQFIFQYYEEEERQRGNFPDRFSGHQFPNYSSELNVNALLLGDSALYLCASSSGQLSYNEQFFGPGTRLTVL.

This clone has a handful of counts. The chain couples TRBV27 to TRBJ1-2; a possible D gene is TRBD1 (5 bases). Trimming took 6 bases from V and 2 from J, leaving 10 bases between them. The CDR3 has 13 amino acids. Germline V lookup: CDR1 MNHEY, CDR2 SMNVEV (reference sequence). CDR3 DNA sequence: TGTGCCAGCAGCCGGGACGGGAACTATGGCTACACCTTC. It yields the protein CASSRDGNYGYTF.

This clone occurred many times. V gene TRBV23-1 combines with J gene TRBJ2-2; tentatively, D is TRBD1 (6 bases). TRBV23-1 is designated an ORF whose function remains uncertain. V lost 3 bases to trimming and J lost 7 bases, with 15 bases between them. This CDR3 contains 15 residues. CDR3 sequence (DNA): TGCGCCAGCAGTCACTGGGACACCCGACGCGGGGAGCTGTTTTTT. Its translation: CASSHWDTRRGELFF.

V usage is TRBV30 and J usage is TRBJ1-3; D is uncertain. V lost 4 bases and J lost 0, with 7 bases in between. This CDR3 has 13 residues. The V gene's germline CDR1 is GTSNPN and CDR2 SVGIG (reference sequence). CDR3 loop: CAWNEFSGNTIYF. The CDR3 region has the DNA TGTGCCTGGAACGAGTTCTCTGGAAACACCATATATTTT.

The chain joins TRBV7-2 to TRBJ2-1; D may be TRBD2 (6 bases). Germline values: CDR1 SGHTA, CDR2 FQGNSA. The CDR3 has 13 amino acids. Between the trimmed V and J ends, which lost 1 base and 9 bases, there was a span of 10 bases. This chain's CDR3 is CASSLGGSGEQFF. In DNA, the CDR3 is TGTGCCAGCAGCTTAGGGGGTAGCGGTGAGCAGTTCTTC.

J is TRBJ2-3 and V is TRBV6-6; 7 nucleotides agree with TRBD2. This CDR3 is 16 amino acids long. V was pared by 4 bases and J by 5 bases, with 12 bases of the junction left unmatched. The germline V gene encodes CDR1 MNHNY and CDR2 SVGAGI (reference sequence). The CDR3 nucleotides are TGTGCCAGCAGTTTCGGGGAGGGAGTAGCTTTAGATACGCAGTATTTT. Translation: CASSFGEGVALDTQYF.

The sample holds a few counts of this clone. This sequence joins TRBV2 and TRBJ1-2; 8 bases match TRBD1. V was clipped by 6 bases and J by 4 bases; unmatched bases: 4. The CDR3 extends over 13 amino acids. Germline CDR1 and CDR2: SNHLY and FYNNEI. CDR3 sequence: CASRVGQGYGYTF. CDR3 nucleotides: TGTGCCAGCAGAGTTGGACAGGGCTATGGCTACACCTTC.

The chain recombines TRBV19 with TRBJ2-5, with 7 bases matching TRBD2. Germline CDR1 LNHDA, CDR2 SQIVND (reference sequence). CDR3 length: 14 residues. V lost 5 bases to trimming and J lost 5 bases; unmatched junction nucleotides: 8. The CDR3 sequence: CASSPRLAGETQYF. The CDR3 DNA reads as TGTGCCAGTAGTCCGAGACTAGCTGGGGAGACCCAGTACTTC.

This clone was seen a few times. CDR3 nucleotide sequence: TGTGCCAGCAGCTCCCCACCCTTCAACCGCAAGGCGCAGTATTTT. This sequence encodes CASSSPPFNRKAQYF. This chain connects TRBV11-2 to TRBJ2-3, with no clear D. The CDR3 extends over 15 amino acids. The germline gives CDR1 SGHAT, CDR2 FQNNGV. Deletions cut 4 bases from V and 10 bases from J, with 21 bases between.

The genes are TRBV5-1 and TRBJ1-2; D ambiguous. CDR3 length: 14 amino acids. Per germline, CDR1 SGHRS and CDR2 YFSETQ. V shed 2 bases and J shed 0 bases, with 8 bases lying between them. The CDR3 protein is CASSLSRTNYGYTF. The CDR3 DNA reads TGCGCCAGCAGCTTAAGTCGGACTAACTATGGCTACACCTTC.

This clone occurred many times. The CDR3 nucleotides read TGTGCCAGCAGCCTGTGGACTAGCGGGCACTACGAGCAGTACTTC. Its protein product is CASSLWTSGHYEQYF. The V gene is TRBV4-2, the J gene TRBJ2-7, with TRBD2 matching 11 bases. Trimming cost V 4 bases and J 3 bases; bases outside gene matches: 5. The germline gives CDR1 LGHNA, CDR2 YNFKEQ. This CDR3 is built from 15 residues.

DNA for the CDR3: TGTGCCAGCGCGACAGGGGTCTACGAGCAGTACTTC. It yields the protein CASATGVYEQYF. This rearrangement joins TRBV28 to TRBJ2-7, with 8 positions matching TRBD1. Germline CDR1 reads MDHEN; CDR2 reads SYDVKM. CDR3 length equals 12 residues. V lost 8 bases to trimming and J lost 3 bases; unmatched junction nucleotides: 3.